By frequency in the sample, the clone carrying this TCR beta chain is medium-sized. What it recognizes is unknown. Full-length variable regions came from constant-region reverse primers plus semi-nested Nested Universal Primer A PCR. Each CDR3 protein is one row after TCRdb ran MiXCR on the 5' RACE reads. This sample has about 62,000 distinct CDR3 sequences, with about 31% found just once. General observations from the study: Tumor Treg TCRs overlapped most with tumor naive CD4+ cells. The TCR gene usage of tumor memory CD4+ T cells clustered together with blood and lymph node memory CD4+ cells and with lymph node naive CD4+ cells.

CD25-based Treg depletion was applied to purified naive CD4+ T cells. The TCR originated in a female donor with breast cancer. Sequenced sample: tumor-infiltrating naive CD4+ T cells sorted from the breast tumor. Subset here: naive CD4+ T cells, CD4+CD45RA+CD25-.

The CDR3 here is CASSPGQFVYGYTF. Written as DNA, the CDR3 is TGTGCCAGCAGCCCGGGACAGTTCGTCTATGGCTACACCTTC. The chain links TRBV4-2 to TRBJ1-2, with 7 bases lining up with TRBD1. This CDR3 region has 14 residues. J was trimmed by 4 bases and V by 4 bases; bases with no gene match: 6. CDR1 and CDR2 (germline): LGHNA, YNFKEQ.